This TCR beta chain originates from a study of neurological immune-mediated disorders. Germline loops: CDR1 KGHSH, CDR2 LQKENI. The CDR3 is made up of 16 amino acids. Trimming left V 3 bases short and J 2 bases short, with 14 bases between. Broader study findings: The most TCR clonal expansion was seen in HTLV-1-associated myelopathy, and the least was seen in multiple sclerosis, which fell below healthy controls.

Concerning this clonotype: Antigen unknown.

5'RACE with 10-nucleotide random UMIs produced the cDNA. One entry per CDR3 protein results from TCRdb running MiXCR on the 5' RACE reads. The repertoire holds 45,000 to 50,000 distinct CDR3 sequences, with over 20% as singletons. The starting material, 2 million PBMCs stored at -80 C, gave rise to the unsorted libraries. This chain links TRBV18 with TRBJ1-5; D unresolved. The sample comprised PBMCs. This sequence originates from a woman in her seventies in good health. The CDR3 region is CASSPLALVGNQPQHF. CDR3 nucleotide sequence: TGTGCCAGCTCACCTCTAGCCTTGGTCGGCAATCAGCCCCAGCATTTT.